The 3 T cell receptor beta chains given below trace back to one sample, sequenced in a study of T cell changes during pregnancy in multiple sclerosis. TCRdb's copy holds only in-frame clones and misses some; the assay was immunoSEQ multiplex PCR. Among some 110,000 clones listed, around 90% were seen once. Sequences were derived from peripheral blood, sampled before pregnancy. Source of these receptors: a female donor with multiple sclerosis, enrolled in a pregnancy study.

This rearrangement joins TRBV7-8 to TRBJ1-2, with TRBD1 as a possible D gene (5 bases). Germline V gene data show CDR1 as SGHVS and CDR2 as FQNEAQ. The CDR3 runs to 14 residues. V lost 1 base and J lost 8, with 14 bases in between. CDR3 in DNA: TGTGCCAGCAGCTTAGGAGGGGAGGCGGGAGGCTACACCTTC. Protein product: CASSLGGEAGGYTF.

The rearrangement links TRBV4-1 to TRBJ2-5; 12 nucleotides line up with TRBD2. Germline CDR1 reads MGHRA; CDR2 reads YSYEKL. Losses at the gene ends were 1 base for V and 3 bases for J; bases not matched to a gene: 0. The CDR3 length is 15 residues. The CDR3 DNA follows: TGCGCCAGCAGCCAAGGACTAGCGGGAGAAGAGACCCAGTACTTC. This translates into CASSQGLAGEETQYF.

V usage is TRBV18 and J usage is TRBJ2-1; perhaps TRBD1 as D (6 bases). This CDR3 region has 15 residues. Trimming shortened V by 3 bases and J by 1 base, and 10 bases separated the two germline ends. The V gene's germline CDR1 is KGHSH and CDR2 LQKENI. The CDR3 spells CASSPLGASYNEQFF. CDR3 DNA sequence: TGTGCCAGCTCACCGTTGGGGGCTTCCTACAATGAGCAGTTCTTC.